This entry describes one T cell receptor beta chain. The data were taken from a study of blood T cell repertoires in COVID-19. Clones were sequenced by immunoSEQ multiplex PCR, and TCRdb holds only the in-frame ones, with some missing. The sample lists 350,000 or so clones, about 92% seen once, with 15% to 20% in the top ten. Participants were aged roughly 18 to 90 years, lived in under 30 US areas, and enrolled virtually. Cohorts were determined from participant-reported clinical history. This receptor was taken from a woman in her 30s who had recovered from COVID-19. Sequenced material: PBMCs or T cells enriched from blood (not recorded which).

The CDR3 spells CASSSPSGGLTDTQYF. The CDR3 nucleotides are TGCGCCAGCAGCTCCCCTAGCGGGGGGCTCACAGATACGCAGTATTTT. The chain is built from TRBV5-1 and TRBJ2-3; 11 bases agree with TRBD2. From germline, CDR1 is SGHRS and CDR2 YFSETQ. This CDR3 spans 16 amino acids. The V gene end was trimmed by 3 bases and the J gene end by 2 bases; junction bases not matched to a gene: 5.